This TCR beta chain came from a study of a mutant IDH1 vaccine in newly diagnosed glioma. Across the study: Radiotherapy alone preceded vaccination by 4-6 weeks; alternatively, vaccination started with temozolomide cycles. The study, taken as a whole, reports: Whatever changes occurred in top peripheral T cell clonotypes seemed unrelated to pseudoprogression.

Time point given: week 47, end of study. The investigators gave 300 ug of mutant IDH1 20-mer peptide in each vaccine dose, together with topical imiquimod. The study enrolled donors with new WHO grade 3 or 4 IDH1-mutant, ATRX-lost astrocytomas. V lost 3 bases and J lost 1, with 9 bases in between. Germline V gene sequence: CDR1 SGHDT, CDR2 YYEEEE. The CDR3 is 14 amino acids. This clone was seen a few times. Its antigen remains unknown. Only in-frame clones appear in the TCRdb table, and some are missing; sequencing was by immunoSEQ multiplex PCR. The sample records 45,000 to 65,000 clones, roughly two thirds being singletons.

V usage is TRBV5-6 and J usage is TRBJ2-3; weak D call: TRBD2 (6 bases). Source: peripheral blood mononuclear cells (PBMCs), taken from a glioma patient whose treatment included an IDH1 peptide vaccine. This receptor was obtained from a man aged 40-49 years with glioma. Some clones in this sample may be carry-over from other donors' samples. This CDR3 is CASSWGGGTDTQYF. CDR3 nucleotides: TGTGCCAGCAGCTGGGGCGGGGGCACAGATACGCAGTATTTT.